A selection of T cell receptor beta chains follows, all from one sample in a study of blood T cell repertoires in COVID-19. Using immunoSEQ multiplex PCR, the repertoire was profiled, and TCRdb retains in-frame clones only, with some absent. The sample lists about 70,000 clones; 80% to 90% were seen once. The sample comprised peripheral blood. The source of these receptors is a woman between 65 and 79 years old with acute or convalescent COVID-19. Both conserved end residues are part of each CDR3. D genes are given only for firm matches. The size entry is marked missing in some rows and otherwise reads once, few, many or a size class.

abundance,v_gene,j_gene,d_gene,CDR3aa,CDR3nt
once,TRBV6-5,TRBJ2-7,TRBD1,CASRGQGYYEQYF,TGTGCCAGCAGAGGACAGGGCTATTACGAGCAGTACTTC
.,TRBV6-1,TRBJ2-5,TRBD1,CASRGQETSRTQYF,TGTGCCAGCAGAGGACAGGAGACATCCCGGACCCAGTACTTC
.,TRBV28,TRBJ1-4,.,CASRFGGGFEKLFF,TGTGCCAGCAGGTTTGGGGGGGGGTTTGAAAAACTGTTTTTT
.,TRBV11-2,TRBJ1-3,.,CASSSSPGNTIYF,TGTGCCAGCAGCTCATCCCCCGGAAACACCATATATTTT
.,TRBV6-5,TRBJ2-2,TRBD2,CAIGLAGGVTGELFF,TGTGCCATCGGACTAGCGGGAGGTGTCACCGGGGAGCTGTTTTTT
.,TRBV11-3,TRBJ1-4,TRBD1,CASSAQGVLNEKLFF,TGTGCCAGCAGCGCCCAGGGGGTACTTAATGAAAAACTGTTTTTT
.,TRBV11-3,TRBJ1-3,.,CASSLGRRTIYF,TGTGCCAGCAGCTTAGGCCGGAGAACCATATATTTT
.,TRBV18,TRBJ2-2,.,CASSPVRKNTGELFF,TGTGCCAGCTCACCGGTCAGGAAGAACACCGGGGAGCTGTTTTTT
.,TRBV19,TRBJ2-5,TRBD2,CASRQTSGRGETQYF,TGTGCCAGTAGGCAAACTAGCGGGAGAGGAGAGACCCAGTACTTC
.,TRBV27,TRBJ2-7,.,CASSSQRFSSYEQYF,TGTGCCAGCAGTTCCCAGAGGTTTAGCTCCTACGAGCAGTACTTC
.,TRBV9,TRBJ2-2,TRBD2,CASSVGGLAGAGELFF,TGTGCCAGCAGCGTAGGGGGACTAGCGGGTGCCGGGGAGCTGTTTTTT
few,TRBV27,TRBJ2-1,TRBD1,CASSSDRGKGQFF,TGTGCCAGCAGTTCAGACAGGGGGAAGGGGCAGTTCTTC
.,TRBV6-5,TRBJ2-2,.,CASSYLGAPGELFF,TGTGCCAGCAGTTACTTGGGAGCCCCCGGGGAGCTGTTTTTT
.,TRBV18,TRBJ2-7,.,CASSPSGSSYEQYF,TGTGCCAGCTCACCATCTGGGAGCTCCTACGAGCAGTACTTC
.,TRBV15,TRBJ2-7,TRBD1,CATSRDFSRDRPYEQYF,TGTGCCACCAGCAGAGATTTCTCCCGGGACAGACCCTACGAGCAGTACTTC
.,TRBV6-5,TRBJ2-1,TRBD2,CASIPTSGNPNEQFF,TGTGCCAGCATCCCGACTAGCGGGAATCCCAATGAGCAGTTCTTC
.,TRBV29-1,TRBJ2-7,TRBD1,CSVGDRVGEQYF,TGCAGCGTTGGGGACAGGGTGGGGGAGCAGTACTTC
.,TRBV11-2,TRBJ1-1,TRBD1,CASSRPDRGNTEAFF,TGTGCCAGCAGCCGTCCAGACAGGGGGAACACTGAAGCTTTCTTT
.,TRBV6-5,TRBJ1-3,.,CASRRDFASGNTIYF,TGTGCCAGCAGGAGGGACTTTGCCTCTGGAAACACCATATATTTT
.,TRBV7-8,TRBJ2-1,.,CASSLGGRWGNEQFF,TGTGCCAGCAGCTTAGGGGGCCGCTGGGGCAATGAGCAGTTCTTC
.,TRBV10-3,TRBJ2-7,.,CAAGAGSSYEQYF,TGTGCCGCAGGGGCAGGTTCCTCCTACGAGCAGTACTTC
.,TRBV7-3,TRBJ2-3,.,CASSPGITDTQYF,TGTGCCAGCAGCCCCGGGATAACAGATACGCAGTATTTT
.,TRBV6-6,TRBJ1-1,.,CASSYSMAQGTEAFF,TGTGCCAGCAGTTACTCGATGGCACAGGGCACTGAAGCTTTCTTT
.,TRBV20-1,TRBJ2-4,TRBD1,CSAGGGPGQGNIQYF,TGCAGTGCTGGTGGTGGCCCAGGACAGGGGAACATTCAGTACTTC
once,TRBV29-1,TRBJ2-3,.,CSVAQGRARDTQYF,TGCAGCGTTGCCCAGGGCAGGGCGAGGGATACGCAGTATTTT
.,TRBV11-2,TRBJ2-7,TRBD1,CASSLGGQGKYEQYF,TGTGCCAGCAGCTTAGGGGGACAGGGGAAATACGAGCAGTACTTC
once,TRBV11-2,TRBJ2-7,.,CASSLKLGHLVNEQYF,TGTGCCAGCAGCCTTAAACTGGGACACCTGGTGAACGAGCAGTACTTC
.,TRBV28,TRBJ2-7,.,CASSRGGGARYEQYF,TGTGCCAGCAGCCGAGGGGGGGGTGCGCGCTACGAGCAGTACTTC
.,TRBV7-9,TRBJ2-1,.,CASSSSVDSSSYNEQFF,TGTGCCAGCAGCTCCTCAGTCGACAGTAGCTCCTACAATGAGCAGTTCTTC
.,TRBV7-5,TRBJ1-5,.,CARSPPGQCNQPQHF,TGTGCCAGAAGCCCTCCGGGACAGTGCAATCAGCCCCAGCATTTT
.,TRBV2,TRBJ1-4,TRBD1,CASSHRGPNEKLFF,TGTGCCAGCAGTCACAGGGGCCCGAATGAAAAACTGTTTTTT